The present T cell receptor beta chain was sequenced within a study of T cell responses to AZD1222 COVID-19 vaccine. Comment on this clone: Its antigen is currently unknown.

Overall study findings and caveats: Donors in the cohort were predominantly white British and more often female, and clonal diversity was possibly underestimated. Reports say nearly half of spike-specific TCRs go after unmutated variant regions. Spike was spanned by vaccine-associated CD4 TCRs, which were dominant at 160-218 and 743-854. Baseline seropositives among AZD1222 recipients totaled only five or six.

The CDR3 contains 18 residues. Germline values: CDR1 SGHRS, CDR2 YFSETQ. J gave up 0 bases and V 4 bases, and 11 bases lay outside the gene matches. Libraries were prepared by immunoSEQ multiplex PCR; TCRdb keeps only in-frame clonotypes and omits some of them. The sample has approximately 160,000 clones, about 91% seen once. This sequence was found in an adult in good health. The source material was peripheral blood, sampled on day 0 of MenACWY control vaccination. This chain uses TRBV5-1 with TRBJ2-4; 9 bases are shared with TRBD2. For the CDR3, the DNA is TGCGCCAGCAGCGACGTACTAGCGGGTGGTTTAGCCAAAAACATTCAGTACTTC. Its protein product is CASSDVLAGGLAKNIQYF.